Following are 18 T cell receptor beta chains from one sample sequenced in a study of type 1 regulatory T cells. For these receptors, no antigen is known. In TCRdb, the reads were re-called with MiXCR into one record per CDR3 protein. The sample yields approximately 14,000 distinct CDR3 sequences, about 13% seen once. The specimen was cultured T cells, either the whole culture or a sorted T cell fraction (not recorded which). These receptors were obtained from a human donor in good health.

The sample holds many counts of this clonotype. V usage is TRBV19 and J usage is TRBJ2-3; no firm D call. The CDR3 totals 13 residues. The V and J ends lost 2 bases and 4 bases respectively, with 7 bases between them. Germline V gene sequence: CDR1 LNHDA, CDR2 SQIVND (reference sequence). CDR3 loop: CASSINGPDTQYF. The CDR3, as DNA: TGTGCCAGTAGTATAAACGGGCCAGATACGCAGTATTTT.

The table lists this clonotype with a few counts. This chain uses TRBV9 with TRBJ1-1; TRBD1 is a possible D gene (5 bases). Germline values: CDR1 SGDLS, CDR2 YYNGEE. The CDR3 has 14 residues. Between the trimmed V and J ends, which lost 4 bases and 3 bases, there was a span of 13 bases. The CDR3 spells CASSLMGGYTEAFF. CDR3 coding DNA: TGTGCCAGCAGCCTGATGGGGGGATACACTGAAGCTTTCTTT.

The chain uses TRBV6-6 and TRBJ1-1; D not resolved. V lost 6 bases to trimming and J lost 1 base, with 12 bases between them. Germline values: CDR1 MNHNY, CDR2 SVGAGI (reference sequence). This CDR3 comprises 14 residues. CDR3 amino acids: CASRPTHTNTEAFF. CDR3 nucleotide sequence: TGTGCCAGCAGACCGACTCATACGAACACTGAAGCTTTCTTT.

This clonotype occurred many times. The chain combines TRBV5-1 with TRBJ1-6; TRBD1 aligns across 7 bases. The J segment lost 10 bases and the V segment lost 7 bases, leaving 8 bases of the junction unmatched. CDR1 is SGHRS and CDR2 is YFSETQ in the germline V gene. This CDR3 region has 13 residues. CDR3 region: CASGQGVESPLHF. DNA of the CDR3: TGCGCCAGCGGTCAGGGGGTAGAGTCACCCCTCCACTTT.

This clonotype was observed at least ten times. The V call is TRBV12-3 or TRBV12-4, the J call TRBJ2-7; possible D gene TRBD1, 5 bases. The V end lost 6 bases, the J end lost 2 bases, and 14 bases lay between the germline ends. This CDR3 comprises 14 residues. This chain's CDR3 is CASSGHGPAYEQYF. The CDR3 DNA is TGTGCCAGCAGCGGACACGGCCCGGCCTACGAGCAGTACTTC.

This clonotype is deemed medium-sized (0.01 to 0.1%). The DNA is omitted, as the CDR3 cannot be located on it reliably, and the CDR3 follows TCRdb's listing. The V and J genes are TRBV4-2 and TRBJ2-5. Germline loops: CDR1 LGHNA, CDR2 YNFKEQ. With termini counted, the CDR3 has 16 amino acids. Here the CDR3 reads CASSQEDSASVRAQYF.

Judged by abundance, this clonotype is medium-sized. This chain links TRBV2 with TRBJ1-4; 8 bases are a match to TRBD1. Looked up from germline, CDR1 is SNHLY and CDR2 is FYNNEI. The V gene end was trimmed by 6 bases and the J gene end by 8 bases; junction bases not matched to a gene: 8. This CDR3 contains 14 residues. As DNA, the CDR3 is TGTGCCAGCAGAGCGACAGGGGTAGGGGAAAAACTGTTTTTT. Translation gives CASRATGVGEKLFF.

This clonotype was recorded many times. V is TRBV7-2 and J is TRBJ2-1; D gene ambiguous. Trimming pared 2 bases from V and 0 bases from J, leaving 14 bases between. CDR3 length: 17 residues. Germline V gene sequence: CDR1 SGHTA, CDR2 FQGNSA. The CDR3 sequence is CASSLQPQSSSYNEQFF. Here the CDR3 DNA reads TGTGCCAGCAGCTTACAGCCCCAATCGAGCTCCTACAATGAGCAGTTCTTC.

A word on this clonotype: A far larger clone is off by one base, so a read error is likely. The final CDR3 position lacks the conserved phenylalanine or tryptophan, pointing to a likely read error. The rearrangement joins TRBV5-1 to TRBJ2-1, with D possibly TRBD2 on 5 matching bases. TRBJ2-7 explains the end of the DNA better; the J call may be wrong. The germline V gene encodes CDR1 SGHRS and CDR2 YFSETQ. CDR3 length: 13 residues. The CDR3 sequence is CASSLLLGGEQYL. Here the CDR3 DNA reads TGCGCCAGCAGCTTGTTACTAGGCGGCGAGCAGTACCTC.

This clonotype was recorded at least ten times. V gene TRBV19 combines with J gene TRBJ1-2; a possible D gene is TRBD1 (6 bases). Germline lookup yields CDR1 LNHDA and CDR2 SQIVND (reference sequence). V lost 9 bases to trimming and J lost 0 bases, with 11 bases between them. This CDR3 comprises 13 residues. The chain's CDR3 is CASHRAANYGYTF. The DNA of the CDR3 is TGTGCCAGCCACAGGGCTGCTAACTATGGCTACACCTTC.

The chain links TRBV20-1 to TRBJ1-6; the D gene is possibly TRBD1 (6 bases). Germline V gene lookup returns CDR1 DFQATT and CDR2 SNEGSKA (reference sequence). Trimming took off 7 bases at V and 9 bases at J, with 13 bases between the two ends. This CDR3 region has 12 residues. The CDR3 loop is CSVAGGGSPLHF. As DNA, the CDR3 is TGCAGTGTCGCCGGAGGGGGTTCACCCCTCCACTTT.

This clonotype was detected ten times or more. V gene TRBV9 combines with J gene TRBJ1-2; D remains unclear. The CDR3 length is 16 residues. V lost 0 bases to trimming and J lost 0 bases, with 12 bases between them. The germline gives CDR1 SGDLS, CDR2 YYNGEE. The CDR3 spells CASSVGVGLTNYGYTF. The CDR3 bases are TGTGCCAGCAGCGTAGGCGTGGGCCTTACTAACTATGGCTACACCTTC.

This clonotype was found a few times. In DNA, the CDR3 is TGTGCCAGCTCGACAGGGGGGAATCAGCCCCAGCATTTT. This translates into CASSTGGNQPQHF. This chain connects TRBV18 to TRBJ1-5; 9 bases are shared with TRBD1. The J segment lost 4 bases and the V segment lost 6 bases, leaving 1 base of the junction unmatched. The CDR3 contains 13 residues. CDR1 is KGHSH, CDR2 LQKENI, per germline.

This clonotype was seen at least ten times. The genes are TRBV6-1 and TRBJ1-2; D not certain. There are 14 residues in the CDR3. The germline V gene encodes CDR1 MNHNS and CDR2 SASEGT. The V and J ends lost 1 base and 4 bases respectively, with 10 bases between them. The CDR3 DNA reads TGTGCCAGCAGTGAAGTGGCAGGCCCCTATGGCTACACCTTC. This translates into CASSEVAGPYGYTF.

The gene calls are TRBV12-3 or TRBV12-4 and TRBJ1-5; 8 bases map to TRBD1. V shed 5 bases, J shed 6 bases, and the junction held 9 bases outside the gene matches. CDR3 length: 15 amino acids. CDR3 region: CASSPTGGEAQPQHF. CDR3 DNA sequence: TGTGCCAGCAGTCCAACAGGGGGAGAGGCTCAGCCCCAGCATTTT.

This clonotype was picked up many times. CDR3 in DNA: TGTGCCAGCAGTTATAGTAGCGGGAGGACCGATTACAATGAGCAGTTCTTC. Translation: CASSYSSGRTDYNEQFF. V is TRBV6-2 or TRBV6-3 and J is TRBJ2-1; 10 bases match TRBD2. Unmatched junction bases numbered 9, after V lost 3 bases and J lost 4 bases. The CDR3 consists of 17 residues. From germline, CDR1 is MNHEY and CDR2 SVGEGT.

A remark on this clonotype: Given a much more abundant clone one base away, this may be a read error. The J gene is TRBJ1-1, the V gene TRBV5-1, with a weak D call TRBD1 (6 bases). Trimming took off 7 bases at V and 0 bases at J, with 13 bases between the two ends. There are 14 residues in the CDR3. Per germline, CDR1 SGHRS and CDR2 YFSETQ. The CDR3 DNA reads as TGCGCCAGCGGCTCCGGGACATTGAACACTGAAGCTTTCTTT. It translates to CASGSGTLNTEAFF.

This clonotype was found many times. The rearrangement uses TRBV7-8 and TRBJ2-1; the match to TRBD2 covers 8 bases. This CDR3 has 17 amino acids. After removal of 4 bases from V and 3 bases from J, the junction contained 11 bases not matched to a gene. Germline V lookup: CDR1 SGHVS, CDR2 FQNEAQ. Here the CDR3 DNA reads TGTGCCAGCAGCTCACTCGCCGGGGGGGGCGGCTACAATGAGCAGTTCTTC. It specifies CASSSLAGGGGYNEQFF.